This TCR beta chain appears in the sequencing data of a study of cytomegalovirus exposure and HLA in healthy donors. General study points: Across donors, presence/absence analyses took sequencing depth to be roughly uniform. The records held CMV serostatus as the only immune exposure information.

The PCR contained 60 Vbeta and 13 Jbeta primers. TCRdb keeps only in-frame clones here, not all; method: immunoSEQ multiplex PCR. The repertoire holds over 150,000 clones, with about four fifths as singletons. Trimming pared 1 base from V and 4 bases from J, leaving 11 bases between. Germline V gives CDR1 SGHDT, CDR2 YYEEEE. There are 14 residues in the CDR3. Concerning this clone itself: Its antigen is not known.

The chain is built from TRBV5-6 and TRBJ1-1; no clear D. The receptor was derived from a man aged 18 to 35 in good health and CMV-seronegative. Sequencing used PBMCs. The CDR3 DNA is TGTGCCAGCAGCTTGCTCCGGGAGGGCACTGAAGCTTTCTTT. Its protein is CASSLLREGTEAFF.